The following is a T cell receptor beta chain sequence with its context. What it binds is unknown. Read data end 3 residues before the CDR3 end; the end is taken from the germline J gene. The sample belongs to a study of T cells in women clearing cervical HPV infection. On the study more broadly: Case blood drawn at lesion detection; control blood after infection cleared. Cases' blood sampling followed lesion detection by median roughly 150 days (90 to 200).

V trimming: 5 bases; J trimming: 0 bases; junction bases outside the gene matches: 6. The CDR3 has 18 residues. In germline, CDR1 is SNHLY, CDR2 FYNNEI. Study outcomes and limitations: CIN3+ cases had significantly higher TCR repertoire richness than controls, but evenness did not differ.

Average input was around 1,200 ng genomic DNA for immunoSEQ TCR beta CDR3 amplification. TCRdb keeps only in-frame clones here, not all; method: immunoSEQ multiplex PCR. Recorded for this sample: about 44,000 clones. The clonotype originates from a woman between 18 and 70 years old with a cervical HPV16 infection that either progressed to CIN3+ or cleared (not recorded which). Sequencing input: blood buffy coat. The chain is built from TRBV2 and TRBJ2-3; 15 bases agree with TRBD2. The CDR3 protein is CASSRTSGGGPSTDTQYF. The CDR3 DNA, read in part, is TGTGCCAGCAGTCGGACTAGCGGGGGGGGACCTAGCACAGATACG.